The source of this T cell receptor beta chain is a study of response to subunit inactivated influenza vaccine. CDR3 length: 15 residues. Trimming cost V 0 bases and J 9 bases; bases outside gene matches: 9. The germline gives CDR1 DFQATT, CDR2 SNEGSKA (reference sequence). TCRdb ran MiXCR on the RT-PCR reads and lists one entry per CDR3 protein. The sample has about 800,000 distinct CDR3 sequences, about 20% seen once; the top ten hold about a tenth. Findings and limits, study-wide: With each seasonal influenza vaccination, the authors suggested, few new T cells are recruited.

This clonotype has only one observation. What it recognizes is unknown. J is TRBJ2-1 and V is TRBV20-1; 9 bases are shared with TRBD2. This clonotype originated in a man aged 45-65 years who received an inactivated influenza vaccine. The source was PBMCs from blood, collected 4 to 6 days after vaccination. The CDR3 bases are TGCAGTGCTAGAGAAGGGACTAGCCCGGCCCGTGAGCAGTTCTTC. It encodes CSAREGTSPAREQFF.